This TCR beta chain emerged from a study of T cell responses to AZD1222 COVID-19 vaccine. Study-level points and caveats: Two AZD1222 doses significantly raised spike-specific TCR breadth and depth over controls. Only a handful of AZD1222 recipients, roughly 6 in all, had baseline seropositivity.

Between the trimmed V and J ends, which lost 5 bases and 8 bases, there was a span of 21 bases. The germline V gene encodes CDR1 MGHDK and CDR2 SYGVNS. CDR3 size: 15 residues. Remarks on this clone: What it binds is not known.

TCRdb's copy holds only in-frame clones and misses some; the assay was immunoSEQ multiplex PCR. Altogether about 190,000 clones are present, around 92% being singletons, with the ten largest covering roughly 1.3%. The sequence came from an adult in good health. The source was peripheral blood, collected on day 0 of AZD1222 vaccination. This chain connects TRBV25-1 to TRBJ1-2, with a possible D match to TRBD1 (6 bases). CDR3 sequence (DNA): TGTGCCAGCAGTTTCTCCTCCAGGGGTCCGGCGGGCTACACCTTC. It specifies CASSFSSRGPAGYTF.